The rows below give T cell receptor beta chains drawn from one sample of a study of blood T cell repertoires in COVID-19. Clones were read by immunoSEQ multiplex PCR, and TCRdb kept only the in-frame ones, dropping some. The repertoire holds about 52,000 clones, with about 79% as singletons. Material for sequencing was peripheral blood. The source is a man at least 80 years old with COVID-19, enrolled during active disease. Each CDR3 is given with its conserved first and last residue. A D gene is named only where the DNA matches it firmly. Size values are once, few and many counts, or a class for expanded clones, and some rows have none.

v_gene	abundance	d_gene	j_gene	CDR3aa	CDR3nt
TRBV5-1	NA	TRBD1	TRBJ2-2	CASSHRQGADTGELFF	TGCGCCAGCAGCCATAGACAGGGGGCGGACACCGGGGAGCTGTTTTTT
TRBV24-1	NA	NA	TRBJ1-5	CATSDHSNQPQHF	TGTGCCACCAGTGATCATAGCAATCAGCCCCAGCATTTT
TRBV19	NA	NA	TRBJ1-5	CASSIIGGEGEWDQPQHF	TGTGCCAGTAGTATAATCGGAGGCGAGGGGGAATGGGATCAGCCCCAGCATTTT
TRBV10-2	few	TRBD2	TRBJ2-3	CASRHDASGPRDTQYF	TGCGCCAGCAGGCATGACGCTAGCGGGCCCCGGGATACGCAGTATTTT
TRBV4-3	few	NA	TRBJ1-6	CASSQGQASYNSPLHF	TGCGCCAGCAGCCAAGGACAGGCCTCCTATAATTCACCCCTCCACTTT
TRBV6-6	NA	NA	TRBJ1-2	CASSPDGGAYGYTF	TGTGCCAGCAGCCCTGACGGGGGGGCGTACGGCTACACCTTC
TRBV18	NA	TRBD2	TRBJ2-7	CASSPSGASGTYEQYF	TGTGCCAGCTCACCCTCGGGGGCTAGCGGGACCTACGAGCAGTACTTC
TRBV9	NA	NA	TRBJ2-3	CASSAIAESTDTQYF	TGTGCCAGCAGCGCAATAGCGGAGAGCACAGATACGCAGTATTTT
TRBV7-2	NA	TRBD1	TRBJ1-2	CASSWDSNYGYTF	TGTGCCAGCAGCTGGGACAGTAACTATGGCTACACCTTC
TRBV19	NA	TRBD2	TRBJ2-2	CASSIETSGGGTGELFF	TGTGCCAGTAGTATAGAGACTAGCGGGGGCGGGACCGGGGAGCTGTTTTTT
TRBV5-6	NA	TRBD2	TRBJ2-3	CASSLEAGVADTQYF	TGTGCCAGCAGCTTGGAGGCGGGAGTGGCAGATACGCAGTATTTT
TRBV25-1	NA	NA	TRBJ2-4	CASSEGGAGQNIQYF	TGTGCCAGCAGTGAAGGAGGGGCGGGCCAAAACATTCAGTACTTC
TRBV6-5	NA	TRBD1	TRBJ1-2	CASSRGQPIYGYTF	TGTGCCAGCAGTAGGGGGCAGCCGATCTATGGCTACACCTTC
TRBV10-2	NA	NA	TRBJ1-4	CASSGGMEKLFF	TGCGCCAGCAGCGGGGGGATGGAAAAACTGTTTTTT
TRBV19	few	TRBD2	TRBJ2-1	CASRGTSGSRNEQFF	TGTGCCAGTAGGGGGACTAGCGGGAGTCGCAATGAGCAGTTCTTC
TRBV5-4	NA	NA	TRBJ1-2	CASSSRGDSRWLGYTF	TGTGCCAGCAGCTCACGGGGGGACTCGAGGTGGCTTGGCTACACCTTC
TRBV7-8	NA	TRBD1	TRBJ1-4	CASSSRTGSYEKLFF	TGTGCCAGCAGCTCCCGGACAGGGAGTTATGAAAAACTGTTTTTT
TRBV24-1	NA	NA	TRBJ2-3	CATSDLGRQGASGGRDTQYF	TGTGCCACCAGTGATTTGGGGAGACAGGGGGCTAGCGGGGGTAGGGATACGCAGTATTTT